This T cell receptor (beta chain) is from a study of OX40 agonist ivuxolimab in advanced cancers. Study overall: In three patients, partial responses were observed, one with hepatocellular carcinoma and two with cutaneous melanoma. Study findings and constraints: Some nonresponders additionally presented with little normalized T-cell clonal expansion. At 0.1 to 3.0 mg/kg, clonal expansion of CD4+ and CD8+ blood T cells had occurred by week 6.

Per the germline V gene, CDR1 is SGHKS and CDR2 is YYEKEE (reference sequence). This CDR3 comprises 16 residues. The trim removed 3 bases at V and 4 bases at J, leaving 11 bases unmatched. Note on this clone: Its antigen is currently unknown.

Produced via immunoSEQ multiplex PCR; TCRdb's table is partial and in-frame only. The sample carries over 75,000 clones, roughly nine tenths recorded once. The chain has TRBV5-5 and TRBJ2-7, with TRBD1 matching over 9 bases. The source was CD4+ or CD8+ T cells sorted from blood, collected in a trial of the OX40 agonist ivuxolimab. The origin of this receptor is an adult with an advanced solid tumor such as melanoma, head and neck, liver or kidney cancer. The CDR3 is CASSYSSGTGPYEQYF. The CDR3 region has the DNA TGTGCCAGCAGCTACTCATCCGGGACAGGGCCGTACGAGCAGTACTTC.